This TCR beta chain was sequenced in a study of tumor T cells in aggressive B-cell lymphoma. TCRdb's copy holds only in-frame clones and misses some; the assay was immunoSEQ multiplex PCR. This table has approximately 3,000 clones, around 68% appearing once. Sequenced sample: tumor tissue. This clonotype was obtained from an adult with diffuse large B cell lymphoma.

The CDR3 region is CASSDTRVFAKNIQYF. The DNA of the CDR3 is TGTGCCAGCAGTGATACACGGGTGTTTGCCAAAAACATTCAGTACTTC. The V call is TRBV2, the J call TRBJ2-4, with D hard to call. V dropped 3 bases and J dropped 1 base, with 13 bases sitting between them. Germline CDR1 SNHLY, CDR2 FYNNEI. This CDR3 is built from 16 residues. Based on the CDR3 plus reference TRBV2 and TRBJ2-4, the full variable domain is EPEVTQTPSHQVTQMGQEVILRCVPISNHLYFYWYRQILGQKVEFLVSFYNNEISEKSEIFDDQFSVERPDGSNFTLKIRSTKLEDSAMYFCASSDTRVFAKNIQYFGAGTRLSVL.